This T cell receptor (beta chain) was sequenced during a study of identical twins. This clonotype appeared a few times. The antigen is not known. Whole-study findings and limits: A partial confounding effect on zero-insertion analyses could come from invariant MAIT and iNKT cells.

Germline CDR1 reads SGHNT; CDR2 reads YYREEE (reference sequence). The CDR3 length is 15 residues. Trimming removed 4 bases from V and 4 bases from J; junction bases left unmatched: 10. TCRdb re-derived calls from the 5' RACE reads in MiXCR, one entry per CDR3 protein. Of 1.5 million to 2 million distinct CDR3 sequences listed, roughly a third were seen once; the top ten hold approximately 0.29%. The sequence came from a newborn girl in good health. Sequencing was done on a sample of cord blood. V and J are TRBV5-4 and TRBJ1-2; 7 bases align to TRBD1. CDR3 sequence reads: CASSLIDREGYGYTF. CDR3 bases: TGTGCCAGCAGCCTAATCGACAGGGAGGGCTATGGCTACACCTTC.